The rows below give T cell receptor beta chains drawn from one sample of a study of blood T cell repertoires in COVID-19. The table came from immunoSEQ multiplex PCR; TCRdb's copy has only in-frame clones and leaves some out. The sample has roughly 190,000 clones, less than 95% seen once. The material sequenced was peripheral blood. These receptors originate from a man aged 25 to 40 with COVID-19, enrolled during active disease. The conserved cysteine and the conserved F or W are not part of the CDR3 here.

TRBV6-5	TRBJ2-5	ASSYSDREETQY
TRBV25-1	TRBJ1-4	ASSTRQGWDEKLF
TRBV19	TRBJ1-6	ASSIWGGSYNSPLH
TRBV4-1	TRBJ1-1	ASSRGQGANTEAF
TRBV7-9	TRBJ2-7	ASSETSGGTYEQY
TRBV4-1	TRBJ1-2	ASSQDKGGTYGYT
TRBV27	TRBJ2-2	ASSLNGDSTGELF
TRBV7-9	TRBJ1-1	ASSFYREGGTEAF
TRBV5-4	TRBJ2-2	ASSLKRGGPGGELF
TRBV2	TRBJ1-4	ASRIPGQGASKLF
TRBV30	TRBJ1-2	AWSTQGGYT